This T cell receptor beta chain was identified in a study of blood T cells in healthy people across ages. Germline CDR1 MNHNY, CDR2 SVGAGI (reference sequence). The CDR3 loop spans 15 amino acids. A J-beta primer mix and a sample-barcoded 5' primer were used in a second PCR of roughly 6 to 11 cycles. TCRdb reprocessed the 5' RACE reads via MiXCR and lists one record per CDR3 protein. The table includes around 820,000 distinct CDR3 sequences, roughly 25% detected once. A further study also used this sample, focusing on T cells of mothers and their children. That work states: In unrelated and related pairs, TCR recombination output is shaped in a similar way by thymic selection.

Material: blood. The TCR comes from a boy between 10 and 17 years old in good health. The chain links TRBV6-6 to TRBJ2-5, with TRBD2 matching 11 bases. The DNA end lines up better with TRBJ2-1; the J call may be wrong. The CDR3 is CASSLLRLAGKGQFF. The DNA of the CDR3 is TGTGCCAGCAGTTTACTCCGACTAGCGGGAAAGGGGCAGTTCTTC.